This T cell receptor (beta chain) was captured by sequencing in a study of blood T cells in healthy people across ages. Study findings and constraints: Researchers said unsorted PBMCs prevented a conclusive naive versus antigen-experienced comparison. Age brought a roughly linear fall in TCR beta diversity measured per million T cells.

In the case of this clonotype: Its antigen is still unknown.

Each individual donor underwent a draw of ten milliliters of peripheral blood. Isolated per sample were at least 7 million PBMCs. V lost 5 bases and J lost 6; bases outside the gene matches: 11. The CDR3 length is 16 residues. Germline values: CDR1 SEHNR, CDR2 FQNEAQ (reference sequence). A second PCR of roughly 7 to 11 cycles used a sample-barcoded 5' primer and a J-beta primer mix. TCRdb passed the 5' RACE reads through MiXCR, listing each CDR3 protein once. The sample holds about 1.4 million distinct CDR3 sequences; 59% are singletons and the top ten take over 5.5%. Sequenced sample: blood. The chain uses TRBV7-9 and TRBJ2-3; the match to TRBD1 covers 10 bases. The source of this sequence is a man younger than 35 in good health. The CDR3 sequence is CASSPPTGGYNDTQYF. In DNA, the CDR3 is TGTGCCAGCAGCCCTCCGACAGGGGGCTATAACGATACGCAGTATTTT.